Below, 12 T cell receptor beta chains from the same sample are listed, as sequenced in a study of blood T cell repertoires in COVID-19. Assay: immunoSEQ multiplex PCR; the TCRdb copy retains only in-frame clones and omits some. Of roughly 260,000 clones in the sample, approximately 91% were seen once. The sample comprised peripheral blood. These receptors were taken from a woman aged 25 to 39 with COVID-19, enrolled during active disease.

The rearrangement uses TRBV7-9 and TRBJ2-1; 9 bases are shared with TRBD1. Unmatched junction bases numbered 5, after V lost 1 base and J lost 7 bases. The germline CDR1 and CDR2 sequences are SEHNR and FQNEAQ (reference sequence). CDR3 length equals 15 residues. The CDR3 DNA reads TGTGCCAGCAGCTTAGGGACAGGGGTTGTAAATGAGCAGTTCTTC. Translation gives CASSLGTGVVNEQFF.

V gene TRBV3-1 (or the pseudogene TRBV3-2) combines with J gene TRBJ2-2, with a weak D call TRBD2 (6 bases). V was cut by 1 base and J by 0 bases, with 12 bases left in between. The CDR3 is made up of 17 amino acids. Germline assignment: CDR1 LGHDT and CDR2 YNNKEL (reference sequence). CDR3 in amino acids: CASSQGATGANTGELFF. The CDR3, as DNA: TGTGCCAGCAGCCAAGGGGCGACGGGGGCGAACACCGGGGAGCTGTTTTTT.

This chain uses TRBV5-4 with TRBJ2-3, with TRBD2 identical over 7 bases. V lost 3 bases and J lost 0; bases outside the gene matches: 4. The germline V gene has CDR1 SGHNT and CDR2 YYREEE (reference sequence). The CDR3 loop spans 15 amino acids. The CDR3 bases are TGTGCCAGCAGCTCTCTAGCGGTTAGCACAGATACGCAGTATTTT. Its translation: CASSSLAVSTDTQYF.

V gene TRBV5-5 combines with J gene TRBJ2-7; the D gene is possibly TRBD1 (6 bases). The CDR3 extends over 15 amino acids. Trimming took off 4 bases at V and 2 bases at J, with 16 bases between the two ends. Germline V gene data show CDR1 as SGHKS and CDR2 as YYEKEE (reference sequence). CDR3 sequence reads: CASSRAPRDTYEQYF. The CDR3 DNA reads as TGTGCCAGCAGCCGGGCCCCCCGGGACACCTACGAGCAGTACTTC.

The rearrangement joins TRBV5-4 to TRBJ1-1; tentative D call: TRBD1 (6 bases). This CDR3 spans 12 amino acids. CDR1 and CDR2 (germline): SGHNT, YYREEE (reference sequence). V was trimmed by 2 bases and J by 8 bases, leaving 10 bases between them. The CDR3 coding sequence is TGTGCCAGCAGCTTCCAGGGGACCGAAGCTTTCTTT. Translating it yields CASSFQGTEAFF.

This chain links TRBV7-9 with TRBJ2-1; 8 nucleotides agree with TRBD1. The CDR3 is 15 residues long. V was clipped by 5 bases and J by 5 bases; unmatched bases: 8. Germline V CDR1 and CDR2: SEHNR, FQNEAQ (reference sequence). The CDR3 loop is CASSPLGTGNNEQFF. CDR3 DNA: TGTGCCAGCAGCCCCCTCGGGACAGGCAACAATGAGCAGTTCTTC.

V gene TRBV19 combines with J gene TRBJ2-1; D not resolved. V was shortened by 0 bases and J by 7 bases, with 10 bases between the two germline ends. The CDR3 runs to 14 residues. Germline assignment: CDR1 LNHDA and CDR2 SQIVND (reference sequence). This CDR3 is CASSIDQMRNEQFF. CDR3 DNA sequence: TGTGCCAGTAGTATAGATCAAATGAGGAATGAGCAGTTCTTC.

This clone appeared once. The chain joins TRBV15 to TRBJ1-4; D not certain. Germline V gene data show CDR1 as LNHNV and CDR2 as YYDKDF (reference sequence). The CDR3 has 13 amino acids. Trimming left V 1 base short and J 8 bases short, with 8 bases between. CDR3 sequence: CATSRALGEKLFF. The CDR3 coding sequence is TGTGCCACCAGCAGAGCCCTCGGGGAAAAACTGTTTTTT.

The chain's CDR3 is CASSLAGTTGLHEQYF. Written as DNA, the CDR3 is TGTGCCAGCAGCTTGGCGGGCACGACAGGGCTCCACGAGCAGTACTTC. The rearrangement links TRBV5-4 to TRBJ2-7, with 7 bases matching TRBD1. Germline trimming cut 0 bases from V and 5 bases from J; bases unmatched to any gene: 11. The germline V gene has CDR1 SGHNT and CDR2 YYREEE (reference sequence). The CDR3 contains 16 residues.

The gene calls are TRBV5-1 and TRBJ2-3; D is perhaps TRBD2 (5 bases). Per germline, CDR1 SGHRS and CDR2 YFSETQ. The CDR3 consists of 13 residues. V shed 4 bases and J shed 2 bases, with 8 bases lying between them. The chain's CDR3 is CASSSRDTDTQYF. DNA for the CDR3: TGCGCCAGCAGCAGCCGGGACACAGATACGCAGTATTTT.

The chain has TRBV12-5 and TRBJ1-3, with a possible D match to TRBD1 (5 bases). Per the germline V gene, CDR1 is LGHNT and CDR2 is FRNRAP. The CDR3 extends over 16 amino acids. The V end was cut by 7 bases, the J end by 0 bases, with 16 bases between. CDR3 sequence: CASAWGQGDSGNTIYF. The CDR3 DNA sequence: TGTGCTAGTGCGTGGGGCCAGGGCGACTCTGGAAACACCATATATTTT.

V usage is TRBV7-9 and J usage is TRBJ2-7, with 9 bases identical to TRBD2. V was pared by 4 bases and J by 4 bases, with 5 bases of the junction left unmatched. The CDR3 loop spans 14 amino acids. Germline values: CDR1 SEHNR, CDR2 FQNEAQ (reference sequence). The CDR3 loop is CASSSSGDLYEQYF. CDR3 coding DNA: TGTGCCAGCAGCTCTAGCGGGGACTTGTACGAGCAGTACTTC.